This T cell receptor (beta chain) was identified during a study of blood T cell repertoires in COVID-19. About the research overall: Italy, Spain and the United States were the sources of the convalescent and acute COVID-19 samples. Sample material is recorded as cDNA or gDNA derived from T cells, B-cell-depleted T cells, or PBMCs.

Authors' data handling: Nucleated cell number was recorded as an estimate derived from reference gene primer amplification. Assay: immunoSEQ multiplex PCR; the TCRdb copy retains only in-frame clones and omits some. The DNA gave D and trimming, while V, J and clone size come from that table. The repertoire holds a few hundred thousand clones, with roughly nine tenths as singletons. This CDR3 comprises 13 residues. The germline gives CDR1 SQVTM, CDR2 ANQGSEA. The V gene lost 2 bases and the J gene lost 8 bases, with 12 bases spanning the gap. The material sequenced was peripheral blood. This sequence was found in a middle-aged man who had recovered from COVID-19. The chain carries TRBV29-1 and TRBJ1-4; D gene unclear. CDR3 sequence: CSVEPGFGEKLFF. The CDR3 bases are TGCAGCGTTGAACCCGGGTTTGGAGAAAAACTGTTTTTT.